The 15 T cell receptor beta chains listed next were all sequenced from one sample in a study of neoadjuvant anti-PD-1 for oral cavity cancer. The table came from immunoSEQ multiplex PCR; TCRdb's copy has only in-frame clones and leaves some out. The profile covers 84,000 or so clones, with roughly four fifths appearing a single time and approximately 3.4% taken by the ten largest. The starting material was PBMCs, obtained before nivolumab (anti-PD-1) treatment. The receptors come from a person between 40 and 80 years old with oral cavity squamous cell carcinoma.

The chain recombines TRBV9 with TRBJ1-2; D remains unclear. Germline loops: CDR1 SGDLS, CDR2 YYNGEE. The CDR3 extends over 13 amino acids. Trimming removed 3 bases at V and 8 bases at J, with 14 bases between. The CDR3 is CASSGLAVGGYTF. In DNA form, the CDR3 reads TGTGCCAGCAGCGGACTAGCCGTCGGGGGCTACACCTTC.

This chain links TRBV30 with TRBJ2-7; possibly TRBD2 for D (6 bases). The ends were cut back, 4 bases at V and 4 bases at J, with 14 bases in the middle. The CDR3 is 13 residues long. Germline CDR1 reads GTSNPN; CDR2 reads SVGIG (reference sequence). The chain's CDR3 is CAWNRDSPYEQYF. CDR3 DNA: TGTGCCTGGAACCGGGACTCCCCTTACGAGCAGTACTTC. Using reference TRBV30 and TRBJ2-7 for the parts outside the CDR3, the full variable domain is SQTIHQWPATLVQPVGSPLSLECTVEGTSNPNLYWYRQAAGRGLQLLFYSVGIGQISSEVPQNLSASRPQDRQFILSSKKLLLSDSGFYLCAWNRDSPYEQYFGPGTRLTVT.

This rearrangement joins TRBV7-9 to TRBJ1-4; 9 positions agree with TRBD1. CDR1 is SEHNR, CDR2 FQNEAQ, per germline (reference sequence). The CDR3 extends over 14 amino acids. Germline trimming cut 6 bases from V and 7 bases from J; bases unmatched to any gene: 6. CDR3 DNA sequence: TGTGCCAGCAGTTCACAGGGGGCGGGTGAAAAACTGTTTTTT. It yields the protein CASSSQGAGEKLFF.

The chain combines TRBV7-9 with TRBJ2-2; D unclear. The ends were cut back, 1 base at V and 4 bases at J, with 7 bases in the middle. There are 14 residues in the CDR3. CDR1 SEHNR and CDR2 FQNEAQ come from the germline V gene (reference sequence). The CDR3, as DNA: TGTGCCAGCAGCTTAGGGGCGCCCACCGGGGAGCTGTTTTTT. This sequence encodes CASSLGAPTGELFF.

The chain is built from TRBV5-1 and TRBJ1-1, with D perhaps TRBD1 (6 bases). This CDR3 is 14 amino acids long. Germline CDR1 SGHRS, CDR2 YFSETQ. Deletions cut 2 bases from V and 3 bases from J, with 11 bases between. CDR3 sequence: CASSLLGADTEAFF. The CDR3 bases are TGCGCCAGCAGCTTACTGGGGGCCGACACTGAAGCTTTCTTT.

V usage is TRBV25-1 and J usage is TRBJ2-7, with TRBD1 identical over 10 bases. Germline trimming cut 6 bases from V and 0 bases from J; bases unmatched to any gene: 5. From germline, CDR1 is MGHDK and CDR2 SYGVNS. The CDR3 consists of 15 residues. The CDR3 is CASSAGDRGSYEQYF. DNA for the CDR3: TGTGCCAGCAGCGCTGGGGACAGGGGCTCCTACGAGCAGTACTTC.

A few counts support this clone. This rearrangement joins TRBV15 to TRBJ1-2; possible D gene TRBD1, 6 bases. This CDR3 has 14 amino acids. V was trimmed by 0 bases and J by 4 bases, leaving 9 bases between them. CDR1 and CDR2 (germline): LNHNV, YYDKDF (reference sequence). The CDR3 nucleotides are TGTGCCACCAGCAGAGAGGACAGTCCCTATGGCTACACCTTC. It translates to CATSREDSPYGYTF.

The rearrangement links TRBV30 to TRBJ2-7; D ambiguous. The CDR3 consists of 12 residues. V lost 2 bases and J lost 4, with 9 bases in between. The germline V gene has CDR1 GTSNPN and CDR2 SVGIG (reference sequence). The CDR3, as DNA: TGTGCCTGGAGTCTTACAGAATACGAGCAGTACTTC. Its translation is CAWSLTEYEQYF.

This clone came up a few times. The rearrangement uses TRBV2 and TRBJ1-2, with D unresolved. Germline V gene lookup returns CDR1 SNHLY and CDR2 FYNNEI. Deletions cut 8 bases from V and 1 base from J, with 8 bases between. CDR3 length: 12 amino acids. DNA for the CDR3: TGTGCCAGCCAGGCAGATAACTATGGCTACACCTTC. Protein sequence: CASQADNYGYTF.

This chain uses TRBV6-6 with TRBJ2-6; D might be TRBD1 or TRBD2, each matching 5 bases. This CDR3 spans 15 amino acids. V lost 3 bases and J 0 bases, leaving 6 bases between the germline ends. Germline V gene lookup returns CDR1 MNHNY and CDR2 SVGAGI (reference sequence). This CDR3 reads CASSYGGSGANVLTF. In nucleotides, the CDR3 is TGTGCCAGCAGTTATGGGGGCTCTGGGGCCAACGTCCTGACTTTC.

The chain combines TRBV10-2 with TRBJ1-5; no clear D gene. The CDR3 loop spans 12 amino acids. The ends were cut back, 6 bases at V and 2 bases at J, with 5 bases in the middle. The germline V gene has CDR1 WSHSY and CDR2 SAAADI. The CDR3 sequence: CASRAGNQPQHF. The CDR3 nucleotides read TGCGCCAGCAGGGCGGGCAATCAGCCCCAGCATTTT.

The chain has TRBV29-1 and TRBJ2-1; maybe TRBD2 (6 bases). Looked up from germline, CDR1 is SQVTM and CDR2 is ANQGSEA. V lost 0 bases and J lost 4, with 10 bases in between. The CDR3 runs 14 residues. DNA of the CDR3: TGCAGCGTTGAAGAGGGGACTGATTACAATGAGCAGTTCTTC. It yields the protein CSVEEGTDYNEQFF.

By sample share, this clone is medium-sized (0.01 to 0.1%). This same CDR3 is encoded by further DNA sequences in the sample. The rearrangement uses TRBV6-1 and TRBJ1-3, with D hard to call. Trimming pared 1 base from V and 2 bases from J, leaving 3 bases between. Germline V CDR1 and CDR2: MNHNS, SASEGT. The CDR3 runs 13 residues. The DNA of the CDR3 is TGTGCCAGCAGTGAAGGAACTGGAAACACCATATATTTT. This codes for CASSEGTGNTIYF.

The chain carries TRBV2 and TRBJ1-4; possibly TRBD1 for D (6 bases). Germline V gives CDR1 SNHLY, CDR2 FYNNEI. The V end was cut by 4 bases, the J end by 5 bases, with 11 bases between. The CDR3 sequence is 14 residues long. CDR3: CASSGGQLNEKLFF. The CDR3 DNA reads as TGTGCCAGCAGTGGGGGACAATTAAATGAAAAACTGTTTTTT.

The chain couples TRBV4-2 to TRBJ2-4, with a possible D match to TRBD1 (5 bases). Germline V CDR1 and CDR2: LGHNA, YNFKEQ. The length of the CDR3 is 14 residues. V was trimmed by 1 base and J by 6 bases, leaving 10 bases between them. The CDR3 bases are TGTGCCAGCAGCCAAGGGCAGGGTGGAAACATTCAGTACTTC. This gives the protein CASSQGQGGNIQYF.